This TCR beta chain is from a study of blood T cell dynamics during melanoma immunotherapy. Study-level information: Patients with metastatic melanoma got pembrolizumab or nivolumab-ipilimumab as first-line care.

The germline V gene encodes CDR1 LNHDA and CDR2 SQIVND (reference sequence). The length of the CDR3 is 15 residues. The time point: pre-treatment baseline. Samples come from before therapy and from week 3 after the first blockade cycle. Notes on this clone: Compared with germline, one end of the junction differs, possibly owing to a read error.

Libraries were prepared by immunoSEQ multiplex PCR; TCRdb keeps only in-frame clonotypes and omits some of them. Among around 20,000 clones listed, around nine tenths were seen once. The source was blood, collected from a patient treated with checkpoint blockade. This rearrangement joins TRBV19 to TRBJ2-6, with D maybe TRBD1 (7 bases). This clonotype was sampled from a human donor with melanoma. CDR3 amino acids: CASSSLDQGGNVLTF. The DNA of the CDR3 is TGTGCCAGTAGCTCCTTGGACCAGGGGGGCAACGTCCTGACTTTC.